This T cell receptor beta chain was captured by sequencing in a study of blood T cell repertoires in COVID-19. Background on the study: There were acute and convalescent COVID-19 samples, and they came from the United States, Italy and Spain.

The CDR3 contains 15 residues. Trimming removed 3 bases from V and 4 bases from J, with 11 bases in between. Per germline, CDR1 KGHDR and CDR2 SFDVKD. Profiling relied on immunoSEQ multiplex PCR, and the TCRdb table lists in-frame clones only, not all of them. The table shows about 360,000 clones, with around 83% occurring only once. The chain uses TRBV24-1 and TRBJ2-2; D unclear. The receptor comes from a man younger than 40 with active or convalescent COVID-19. The sequenced sample consisted of peripheral blood. The CDR3 DNA follows: TGTGCCACCAGTGATGCCGCTCGAGGCACCGGGGAGCTGTTTTTT. Encoded protein: CATSDAARGTGELFF.